Described below is a single T cell receptor (beta chain) sequence and its context. Its antigen is unidentified. This sample stems from a study of T cell repertoires in cytomegalovirus infection. Study-wide background: Both CMV infection and a matching HLA type were indicated by public TCR beta signatures. Study observations and caveats: Within the response measured ex vivo, HLA-C-restricted CMV-specific TCR beta clonotypes were dominant.

TCRdb analysed the reads with MiXCR anew, one entry per CDR3 protein. This table has around 900,000 distinct CDR3 sequences, 31% appearing once. Trimming removed 9 bases from V and 5 bases from J, with 19 bases in between. Germline V gene data show CDR1 as LNHDA and CDR2 as SQIVND (reference sequence). CDR3 length: 14 residues. Sample: cultured CD8+ T cells from PBMCs, taken from culture after CMV antigen stimulation. This TCR was recovered from a human donor in good health (CMV status not recorded). Some clones in this sample may be carry-over from other donors' samples. This chain joins TRBV19 and TRBJ1-1; perhaps TRBD1 as D (5 bases). The CDR3 here is CASSIKGELTEAFF. The CDR3 DNA is TGTGCCAGCTCCATTAAAGGGGAATTGACTGAAGCTTTCTTT.